This T cell receptor (beta chain) was documented in a study of immune evolution from preneoplasia to lung adenocarcinoma. Study-wide findings and caveats: Normal lung had highest clonality; later lesions appeared denser, more diverse.

Resections took place in Japan or China from about 2014 to 2018. Histologic diagnosis was independently verified by two lung pathologists. There are 14 residues in the CDR3. V lost 5 bases and J 4 bases, leaving 12 bases between the germline ends. CDR1 is SGHTA and CDR2 is FQGTGA in the germline V gene. Generated by immunoSEQ multiplex PCR, the TCRdb table keeps only in-frame clones and is missing some. The sample gives about 14,000 clones, approximately 80% of which show up once; 2.5% to 3% is in the top ten. A remark on this clone: Its target is not known.

The source of this sequence is a person aged 55-85 years with lung adenocarcinoma. The sample consisted of FFPE minimally invasive lung adenocarcinoma tissue. The chain employs TRBV7-3 and TRBJ2-1; D is uncertain. DNA of the CDR3: TGTGCCAGCAGCCTCCTCGGACGATACAATGAGCAGTTCTTC. It yields the protein CASSLLGRYNEQFF.